This T cell receptor beta chain was captured by sequencing in a study of blood T cell repertoires in COVID-19. Study details: Samples representing acute and convalescent COVID-19 were sourced from the United States, Italy and Spain.

Germline V CDR1 and CDR2: SNHLY, FYNNEI. Trimming took 3 bases from V and 2 from J, leaving 7 bases between them. There are 13 residues in the CDR3. The method was immunoSEQ multiplex PCR; TCRdb's version includes in-frame clones alone and lacks a portion of them. The sample shows about 120,000 clones, 60% to 85% of them seen only once. Sequenced sample: peripheral blood. This TCR was recovered from a man aged 65 to 85 with acute or convalescent COVID-19. The chain combines TRBV2 with TRBJ1-2; D remains ambiguous. The CDR3 coding sequence is TGTGCCAGCAGTGAGAGCGGGAACTATGGCTACACCTTC. Translation: CASSESGNYGYTF.